This is a list of T cell receptor beta chains from one sample in a study of cytomegalovirus exposure and HLA in healthy donors. Sequenced by immunoSEQ multiplex PCR; TCRdb stores in-frame clones only, minus some. The data contain around 210,000 clones, over 75% of them singletons. Sample: PBMCs. The origin of the receptors is a boy younger than 18 in good health and CMV-seronegative. The CDR3 runs from the conserved cysteine through the conserved F or W. Each record gives: V gene, clone size, D gene, J gene, CDR3 protein, CDR3 DNA. D genes are given only for firm matches. Only part of the rows carry a size: once, few, many, or a class if the clone is expanded.

TRBV28	.	.	TRBJ2-6	CASSFPGGANVLTF	TGTGCCAGCAGTTTCCCAGGTGGGGCCAACGTCCTGACTTTC
TRBV10-1	once	.	TRBJ1-1	CASSESRGMNTEAFF	TGCGCCAGCAGTGAGTCGCGCGGCATGAACACTGAAGCTTTCTTT
TRBV7-2	.	.	TRBJ2-4	CASSLSPSAGGNIQYF	TGTGCCAGCAGCTTATCTCCTTCGGCAGGGGGGAACATTCAGTACTTC
TRBV7-9	.	TRBD2	TRBJ2-7	CASTPRGGAEQYF	TGTGCCAGCACGCCTCGGGGAGGGGCCGAGCAGTACTTC
TRBV7-3	once	.	TRBJ1-4	CASSLLGGTNEKLFF	TGTGCCAGCAGCTTATTAGGGGGTACTAATGAAAAACTGTTTTTT
TRBV11-1	.	.	TRBJ1-3	CASSFRKTASGNTIYF	TGTGCCAGCAGCTTCCGCAAGACAGCCTCTGGAAACACCATATATTTT
TRBV30	.	TRBD2	TRBJ2-7	CAFGTSGRAVYEQYF	TGTGCCTTCGGGACTAGCGGGAGGGCCGTCTACGAGCAGTACTTC
TRBV27	few	.	TRBJ2-7	CASRNIPSGVEQYF	TGTGCCAGCAGGAATATTCCTTCAGGGGTGGAGCAGTACTTC
TRBV27	few	.	TRBJ2-1	CASSKRQYNEQFF	TGTGCCAGCAGTAAGCGGCAATACAATGAGCAGTTCTTC
TRBV5-8	.	.	TRBJ2-4	CASSLGRGRYIQYF	TGTGCCAGCAGCTTGGGCAGGGGTAGATACATTCAGTACTTC
TRBV15	.	.	TRBJ2-1	CATSRDSSGGQEQFF	TGTGCCACCAGCAGAGATAGTTCCGGGGGACAGGAGCAGTTCTTC